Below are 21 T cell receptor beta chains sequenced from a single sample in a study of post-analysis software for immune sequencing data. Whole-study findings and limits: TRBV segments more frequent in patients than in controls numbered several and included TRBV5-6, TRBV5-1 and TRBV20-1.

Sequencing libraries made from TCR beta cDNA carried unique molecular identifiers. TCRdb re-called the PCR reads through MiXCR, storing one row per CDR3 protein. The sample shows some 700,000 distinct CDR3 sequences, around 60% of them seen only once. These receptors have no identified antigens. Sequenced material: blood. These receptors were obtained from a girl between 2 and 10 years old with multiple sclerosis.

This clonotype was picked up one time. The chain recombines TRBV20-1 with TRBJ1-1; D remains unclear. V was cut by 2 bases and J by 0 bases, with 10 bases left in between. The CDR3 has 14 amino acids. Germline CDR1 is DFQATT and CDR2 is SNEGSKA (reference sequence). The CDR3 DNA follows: TGCAGTGCTAGATCCTTGGGTCTGAACACTGAAGCTTTCTTT. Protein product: CSARSLGLNTEAFF.

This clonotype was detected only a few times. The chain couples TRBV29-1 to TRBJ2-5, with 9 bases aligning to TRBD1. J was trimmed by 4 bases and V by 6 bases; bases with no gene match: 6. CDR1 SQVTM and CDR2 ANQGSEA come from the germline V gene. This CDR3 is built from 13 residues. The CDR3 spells CSVRTGVGETQYF. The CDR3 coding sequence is TGCAGCGTACGGACAGGGGTCGGAGAGACCCAGTACTTC.

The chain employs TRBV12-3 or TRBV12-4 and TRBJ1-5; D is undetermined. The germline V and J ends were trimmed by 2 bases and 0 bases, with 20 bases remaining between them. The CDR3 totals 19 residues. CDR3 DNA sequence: TGTGCCAGCAGTTTACGGACCGGGATTGGGAGATATAGCAATCAGCCCCAGCATTTT. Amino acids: CASSLRTGIGRYSNQPQHF.

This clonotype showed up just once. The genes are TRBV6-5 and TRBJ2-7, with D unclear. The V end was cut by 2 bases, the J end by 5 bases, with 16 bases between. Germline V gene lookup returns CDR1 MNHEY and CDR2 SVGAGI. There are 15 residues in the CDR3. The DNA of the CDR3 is TGTGCCAGCAGTTACGACCCGTTTTGGTGTGACGAGCAGTACTTC. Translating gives CASSYDPFWCDEQYF.

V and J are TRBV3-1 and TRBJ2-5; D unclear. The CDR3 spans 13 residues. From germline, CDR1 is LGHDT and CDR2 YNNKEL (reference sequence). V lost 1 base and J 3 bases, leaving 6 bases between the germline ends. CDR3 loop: CASSQVRKETQYF. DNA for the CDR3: TGTGCCAGCAGCCAAGTAAGAAAAGAGACCCAGTACTTC.

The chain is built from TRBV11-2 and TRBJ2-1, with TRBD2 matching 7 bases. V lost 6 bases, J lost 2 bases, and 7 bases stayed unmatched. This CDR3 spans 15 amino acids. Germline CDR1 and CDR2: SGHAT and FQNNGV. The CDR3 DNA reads TGTGCCAGCAGACGAAGCGGGGTCACCTACAATGAGCAGTTCTTC. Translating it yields CASRRSGVTYNEQFF.

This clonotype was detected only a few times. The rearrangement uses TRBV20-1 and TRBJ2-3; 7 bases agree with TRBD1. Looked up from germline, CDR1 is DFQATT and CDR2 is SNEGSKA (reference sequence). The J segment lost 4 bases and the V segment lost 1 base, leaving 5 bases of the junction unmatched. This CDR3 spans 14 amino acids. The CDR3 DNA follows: TGCAGTGCTAGAGCAGGGGGATTGCCAGATACGCAGTATTTT. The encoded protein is CSARAGGLPDTQYF.

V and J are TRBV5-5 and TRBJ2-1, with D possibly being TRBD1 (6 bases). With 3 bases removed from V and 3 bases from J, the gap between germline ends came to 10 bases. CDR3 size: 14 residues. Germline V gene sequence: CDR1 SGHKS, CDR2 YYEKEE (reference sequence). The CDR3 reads CASSYTGIYNEQFF. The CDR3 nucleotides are TGTGCCAGCAGCTATACAGGGATCTACAATGAGCAGTTCTTC.

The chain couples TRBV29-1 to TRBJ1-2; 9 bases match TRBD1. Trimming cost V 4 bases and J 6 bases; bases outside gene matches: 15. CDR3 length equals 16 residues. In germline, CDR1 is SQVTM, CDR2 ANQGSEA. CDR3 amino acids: CSVAPSRDRELHGYTF. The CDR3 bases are TGCAGCGTTGCACCAAGCCGGGACAGGGAGTTACATGGCTACACCTTC.

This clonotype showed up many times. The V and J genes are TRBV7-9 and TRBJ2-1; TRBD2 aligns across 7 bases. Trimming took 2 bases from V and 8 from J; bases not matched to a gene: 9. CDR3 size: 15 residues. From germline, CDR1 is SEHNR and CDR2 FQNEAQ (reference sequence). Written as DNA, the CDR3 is TGTGCCAGCAGCTTACAAGTAGCGGGTAAATATGAGCAGTTCTTC. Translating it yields CASSLQVAGKYEQFF.

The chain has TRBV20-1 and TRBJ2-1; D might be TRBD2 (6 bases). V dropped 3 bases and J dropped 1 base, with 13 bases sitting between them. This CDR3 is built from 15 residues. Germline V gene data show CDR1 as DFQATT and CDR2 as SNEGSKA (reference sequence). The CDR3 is CSASASDLSYNEQFF. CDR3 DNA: TGCAGTGCTAGTGCTAGCGATCTTTCCTACAATGAGCAGTTCTTC.

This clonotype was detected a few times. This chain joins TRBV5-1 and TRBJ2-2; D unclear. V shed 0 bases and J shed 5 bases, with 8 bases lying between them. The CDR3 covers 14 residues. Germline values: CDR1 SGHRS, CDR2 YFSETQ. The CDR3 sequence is CASSLASRTGELFF. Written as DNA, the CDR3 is TGCGCCAGCAGCTTGGCCTCCCGGACCGGGGAGCTGTTTTTT. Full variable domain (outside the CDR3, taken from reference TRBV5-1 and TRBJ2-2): KAGVTQTPRYLIKTRGQQVTLSCSPISGHRSVSWYQQTPGQGLQFLFEYFSETQRNKGNFPGRFSGRQFSNSRSEMNVSTLELGDSALYLCASSLASRTGELFFGEGSRLTVL.

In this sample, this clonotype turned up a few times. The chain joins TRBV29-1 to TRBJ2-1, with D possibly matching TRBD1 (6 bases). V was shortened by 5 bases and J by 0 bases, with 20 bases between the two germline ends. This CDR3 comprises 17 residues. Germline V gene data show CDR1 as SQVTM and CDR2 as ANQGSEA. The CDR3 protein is CSVFGLQGTRSYNEQFF. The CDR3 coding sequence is TGCAGCGTTTTCGGATTACAGGGAACCCGCTCCTACAATGAGCAGTTCTTC.

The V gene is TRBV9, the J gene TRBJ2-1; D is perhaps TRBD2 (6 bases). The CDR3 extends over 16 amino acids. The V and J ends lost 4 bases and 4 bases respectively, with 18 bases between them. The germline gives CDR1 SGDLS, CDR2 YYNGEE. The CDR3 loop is CASSPRGGTEYNEQFF. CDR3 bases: TGTGCCAGCAGCCCCAGAGGAGGGACTGAATACAATGAGCAGTTCTTC.

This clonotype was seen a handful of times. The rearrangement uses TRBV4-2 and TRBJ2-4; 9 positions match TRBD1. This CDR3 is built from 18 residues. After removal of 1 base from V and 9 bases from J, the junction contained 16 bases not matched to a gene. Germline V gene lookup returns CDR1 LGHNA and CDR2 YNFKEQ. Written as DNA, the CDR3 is TGTGCCAGCAGCCAAGCAGGCGCGGGACAGGGACGGTTGGGCATTCAGTACTTC. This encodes CASSQAGAGQGRLGIQYF.

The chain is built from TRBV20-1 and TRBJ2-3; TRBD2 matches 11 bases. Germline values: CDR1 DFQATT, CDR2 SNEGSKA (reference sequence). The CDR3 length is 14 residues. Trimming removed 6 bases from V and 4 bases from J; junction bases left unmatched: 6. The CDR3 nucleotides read TGCAGTGCCCGGACTAGCGGGTTACCAGATACGCAGTATTTT. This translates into CSARTSGLPDTQYF.

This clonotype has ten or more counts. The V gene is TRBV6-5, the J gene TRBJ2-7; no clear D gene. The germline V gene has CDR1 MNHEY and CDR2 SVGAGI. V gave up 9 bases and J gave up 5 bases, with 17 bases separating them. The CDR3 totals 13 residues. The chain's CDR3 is CASRLRPSDEQYF. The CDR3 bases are TGTGCCAGTCGGCTCAGGCCGTCGGACGAGCAGTACTTC.

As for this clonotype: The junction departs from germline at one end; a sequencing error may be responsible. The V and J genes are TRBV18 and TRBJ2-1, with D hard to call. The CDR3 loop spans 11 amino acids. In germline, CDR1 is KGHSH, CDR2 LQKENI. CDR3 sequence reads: CASSPDNKQFF. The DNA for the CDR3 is TGTGCCAGCTCACCCGACAATAAGCAGTTCTTC.

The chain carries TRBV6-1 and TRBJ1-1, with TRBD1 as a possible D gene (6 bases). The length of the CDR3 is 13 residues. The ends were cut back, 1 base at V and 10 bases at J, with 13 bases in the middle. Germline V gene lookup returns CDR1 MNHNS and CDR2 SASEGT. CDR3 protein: CASSEVGGRRAFF. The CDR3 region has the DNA TGTGCCAGCAGTGAAGTCGGGGGGCGCAGAGCTTTCTTT.

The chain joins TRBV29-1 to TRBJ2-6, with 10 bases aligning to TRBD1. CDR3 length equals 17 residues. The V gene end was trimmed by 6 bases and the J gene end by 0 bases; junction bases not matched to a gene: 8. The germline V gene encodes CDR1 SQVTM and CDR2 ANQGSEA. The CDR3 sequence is CSVVPGQGTSGANVLTF. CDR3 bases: TGCAGCGTGGTTCCGGGACAGGGGACCTCTGGGGCCAACGTCCTGACTTTC.

The CDR3, as DNA: TGTGCCAGCGGAGGGACAGGGGGAGAGACCCAGTACTTC. It specifies CASGGTGGETQYF. The genes are TRBV18 and TRBJ2-5; 11 nucleotides line up with TRBD1. Per germline, CDR1 KGHSH and CDR2 LQKENI. Trimming cost V 8 bases and J 4 bases; bases outside gene matches: 3. The CDR3 has 13 residues.